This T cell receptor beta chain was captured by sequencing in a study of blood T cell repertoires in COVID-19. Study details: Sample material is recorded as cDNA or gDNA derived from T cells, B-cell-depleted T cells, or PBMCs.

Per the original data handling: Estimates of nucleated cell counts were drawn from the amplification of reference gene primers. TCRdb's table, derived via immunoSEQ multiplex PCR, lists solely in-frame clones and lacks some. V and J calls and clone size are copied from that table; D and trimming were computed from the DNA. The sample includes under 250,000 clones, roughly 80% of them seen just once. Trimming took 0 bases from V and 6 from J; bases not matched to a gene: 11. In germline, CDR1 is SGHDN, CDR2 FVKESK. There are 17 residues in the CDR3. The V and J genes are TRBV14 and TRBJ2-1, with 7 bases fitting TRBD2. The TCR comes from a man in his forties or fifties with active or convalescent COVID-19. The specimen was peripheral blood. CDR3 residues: CASSQETQRGFSNEQFF. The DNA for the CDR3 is TGTGCCAGCAGCCAAGAAACTCAGCGGGGTTTCTCCAATGAGCAGTTCTTC.